The 26 T cell receptor beta chains reported below all come from one sample, sequenced in a study of post-analysis software for immune sequencing data. Which antigens these TCRs recognize remains unknown. Researchers reported that TCR beta cDNA libraries carried unique molecular identifiers. Using its own MiXCR run on the PCR reads, TCRdb lists one record per CDR3 protein. The profile shows about 540,000 distinct CDR3 sequences, around a third of them singletons. Points from the study as a whole: Higher frequency in patients than in controls was seen for five TRBV segments, with TRBV5-6, TRBV5-1 and TRBV20-1 among them.

The material sequenced was blood. Receptor source: a girl under 18 with multiple sclerosis.

The chain employs TRBV4-1 and TRBJ2-5; 8 bases map to TRBD2. The J segment lost 2 bases and the V segment lost 0 bases, leaving 11 bases of the junction unmatched. The length of the CDR3 is 18 residues. Germline lookup yields CDR1 MGHRA and CDR2 YSYEKL. CDR3 bases: TGCGCCAGCAGCCAAGAGGCCAGCGGGGGAGGTGGGCAAGAGACCCAGTACTTC. It codes for CASSQEASGGGGQETQYF.

V usage is TRBV5-6 and J usage is TRBJ1-3; D ambiguous. The CDR3 contains 12 residues. V lost 4 bases, J lost 8 bases, and 10 bases lay in between. Germline V CDR1 and CDR2: SGHDT, YYEEEE. This CDR3 is CASSLGRYTIYF. The DNA of the CDR3 is TGTGCCAGCAGCCTCGGACGCTACACCATATATTTT.

This clonotype was observed a few times. CDR3 amino acids: CSVEGGRGTAFF. CDR3 DNA sequence: TGCAGCGTTGAGGGGGGGCGGGGGACGGCTTTCTTT. This chain connects TRBV29-1 to TRBJ1-1; D might be TRBD1 (6 bases). The CDR3 length is 12 residues. The V end was cut by 3 bases, the J end by 11 bases, with 16 bases between. The germline gives CDR1 SQVTM, CDR2 ANQGSEA.

This clonotype was seen more than once but under ten times. The rearrangement joins TRBV5-1 to TRBJ1-2; possibly TRBD1 for D (5 bases). The germline CDR1 and CDR2 sequences are SGHRS and YFSETQ. Trimming cost V 3 bases and J 7 bases, with 16 bases left between them. The length of the CDR3 is 14 residues. CDR3 in amino acids: CASSSGTKEFGYTF. In DNA form, the CDR3 reads TGCGCCAGCAGCTCCGGGACTAAGGAATTTGGCTACACCTTC.

This clonotype occurred a few times. J is TRBJ2-6 and V is TRBV9, with D tentatively TRBD1 (6 bases). This CDR3 has 18 residues. CDR1 SGDLS and CDR2 YYNGEE come from the germline V gene. The V gene lost 4 bases and the J gene lost 2 bases, with 19 bases spanning the gap. The CDR3 DNA reads as TGTGCCAGCAGCTACCTCGTTACAGGGAAAGCTGGGGCCAACGTCCTGACTTTC. Translation gives CASSYLVTGKAGANVLTF. The full variable domain, its missing parts supplied by reference TRBV9 and TRBJ2-6, is DSGVTQTPKHLITATGQRVTLRCSPRSGDLSVYWYQQSLDQGLQFLIQYYNGEERAKGNILERFSAQQFPDLHSELNLSSLELGDSALYFCASSYLVTGKAGANVLTFGAGSRLTVL.

The chain employs TRBV5-1 and TRBJ1-2, with 8 positions matching TRBD1. The CDR3 totals 14 residues. From germline, CDR1 is SGHRS and CDR2 YFSETQ. V dropped 8 bases and J dropped 6; count of bases not matched to a gene: 12. The CDR3 here is CARRNPQGADGYTF. In DNA, the CDR3 is TGCGCCAGGAGGAACCCGCAGGGGGCGGATGGCTACACCTTC.

The chain is built from TRBV6-5 and TRBJ1-2, with D tentatively TRBD1 (5 bases). Trimming shortened V by 4 bases and J by 6 bases, and 18 bases separated the two germline ends. Germline loops: CDR1 MNHEY, CDR2 SVGAGI. This CDR3 contains 15 residues. The chain's CDR3 is CASSFSPGSVHGYTF. The CDR3 nucleotides are TGTGCCAGCAGTTTCTCCCCAGGGTCGGTCCATGGCTACACCTTC.

This chain uses TRBV10-2 with TRBJ1-5; D ambiguous. Trimming removed 2 bases at V and 3 bases at J, with 17 bases between. This CDR3 is built from 17 residues. Germline-derived CDR1 and CDR2 are WSHSY and SAAADI. CDR3 residues: CASSEKLEGRYNQPQHF. The DNA of the CDR3 is TGCGCCAGCAGTGAGAAGTTGGAGGGTAGATACAATCAGCCCCAGCATTTT.

This clonotype was detected ten times or more. This chain links TRBV10-1 with TRBJ2-4, with 8 positions matching TRBD1. Germline values: CDR1 WNHNN, CDR2 SYGVQD (reference sequence). Losses at the gene ends were 6 bases for V and 3 bases for J; bases not matched to a gene: 4. The CDR3 totals 14 residues. CDR3 DNA sequence: TGCGCCAGCAGCGGACAGGGAAACAAAAACATTCAGTACTTC. This codes for CASSGQGNKNIQYF.

V gene TRBV20-1 combines with J gene TRBJ2-7, with no clear D. Per germline, CDR1 DFQATT and CDR2 SNEGSKA (reference sequence). V was cut by 0 bases and J by 3 bases, with 12 bases left in between. There are 14 residues in the CDR3. The CDR3 DNA is TGCAGTGCTAGAGACTCGAGTAAGGACTACGAGCAGTACTTC. Protein product: CSARDSSKDYEQYF.

The chain links TRBV5-4 to TRBJ2-3; TRBD1 is a possible D gene (5 bases). Trimming stripped 4 bases from V and 2 bases from J, with 14 bases between. The CDR3 spans 15 residues. Germline-derived CDR1 and CDR2 are SGHNT and YYREEE (reference sequence). This CDR3 reads CASSRIQGNTDTQYF. The CDR3 coding sequence is TGTGCCAGCAGCCGTATCCAGGGAAACACAGATACGCAGTATTTT.

This chain uses TRBV6-5 with TRBJ1-6; 10 positions agree with TRBD1. Germline lookup yields CDR1 MNHEY and CDR2 SVGAGI. The CDR3 covers 15 residues. J was trimmed by 7 bases and V by 6 bases; bases with no gene match: 6. The CDR3 DNA reads as TGTGCCAGCAGGAACCGGGGACAGGGGAATTCACCCCTCCACTTT. This gives the protein CASRNRGQGNSPLHF.

The chain joins TRBV20-1 to TRBJ1-2, with TRBD1 matching 8 bases. Germline assignment: CDR1 DFQATT and CDR2 SNEGSKA (reference sequence). V lost 1 base to trimming and J lost 6 bases; unmatched junction nucleotides: 10. CDR3 length: 15 amino acids. The CDR3 protein is CSARVAGGLGNGYTF. CDR3 bases: TGCAGTGCTAGAGTGGCAGGGGGCCTTGGGAATGGCTACACCTTC.

This clonotype has more than one count but fewer than ten. The V call is TRBV15, the J call TRBJ1-5, with 7 bases identical to TRBD1. The CDR3 spans 18 residues. Losses at the gene ends were 3 bases for V and 2 bases for J; bases not matched to a gene: 13. Germline assignment: CDR1 LNHNV and CDR2 YYDKDF (reference sequence). The CDR3, as DNA: TGTGCCACCAGCAGCGGCGACAGGGATTTCGCGGGCAATCAGCCCCAGCATTTT. Its protein is CATSSGDRDFAGNQPQHF.

Only a few counts were recorded for this clonotype. This chain connects TRBV12-3 or TRBV12-4 to TRBJ2-7; TRBD1 matches 9 bases. Matching the DNA end better, TRBJ2-5 makes the J call doubtful. CDR3 length: 14 residues. The DNA of the CDR3 is TGTGCCAGCAGAGCCGGGACAGGGATTGGGACCCAGTACTTC. Protein product: CASRAGTGIGTQYF.

This clonotype was observed a few times. The CDR3: CASSHGTSGANVLTF. The CDR3 region has the DNA TGCGCCAGCAGCCACGGGACGTCTGGGGCCAACGTCCTGACTTTC. The rearrangement uses TRBV5-1 and TRBJ2-6, with D perhaps TRBD1 or TRBD2 (5 bases each). Trimming pared 4 bases from V and 1 base from J, leaving 9 bases between. CDR1 is SGHRS and CDR2 is YFSETQ in the germline V gene. This CDR3 has 15 amino acids.

This clonotype appeared a few times. The J gene is TRBJ2-7, the V gene TRBV27; unclear D gene. V gave up 6 bases and J gave up 6 bases, with 9 bases separating them. The CDR3 is made up of 11 amino acids. Germline V gene sequence: CDR1 MNHEY, CDR2 SMNVEV (reference sequence). The CDR3: CASSPLSEQYF. The DNA for the CDR3 is TGTGCCAGCAGCCCGCTCAGCGAGCAGTACTTC.

This rearrangement joins TRBV20-1 to TRBJ2-1, with 8 bases that match TRBD1. Germline lookup yields CDR1 DFQATT and CDR2 SNEGSKA (reference sequence). This CDR3 region has 14 residues. V was pared by 4 bases and J by 0 bases, with 2 bases of the junction left unmatched. This CDR3 is CSAITGGSYNEQFF. The CDR3 DNA is TGCAGTGCTATCACAGGGGGCTCCTACAATGAGCAGTTCTTC.

The chain uses TRBV9 and TRBJ1-5; D is undetermined. The CDR3 is 13 residues long. With 8 bases removed from V and 4 bases from J, the gap between germline ends came to 13 bases. Germline assignment: CDR1 SGDLS and CDR2 YYNGEE. This CDR3 is CAREEGPNQPQHF. The CDR3 bases are TGTGCCAGAGAAGAAGGGCCGAATCAGCCCCAGCATTTT.

The genes are TRBV20-1 and TRBJ2-1; TRBD1 agrees at 7 bases. J lost 4 bases, V lost 5 bases, and 8 bases had no gene match. The CDR3 is made up of 14 amino acids. Per germline, CDR1 DFQATT and CDR2 SNEGSKA (reference sequence). CDR3 nucleotide sequence: TGCAGTGCTTTACAGGGGCCGCGTTACAATGAGCAGTTCTTC. Translating it yields CSALQGPRYNEQFF.

The V call is TRBV20-1, the J call TRBJ2-7; D is perhaps TRBD2 (6 bases). The J call may be in error: the DNA end matches TRBJ2-5 better. The CDR3 totals 12 residues. CDR1 is DFQATT and CDR2 is SNEGSKA in the germline V gene (reference sequence). The chain's CDR3 is CSVRGWRETQYF. The CDR3 coding sequence is TGCAGTGTCCGGGGGTGGCGGGAGACCCAGTACTTC.

The chain is built from TRBV20-1 and TRBJ1-5; D may be TRBD1 (6 bases). The germline V gene encodes CDR1 DFQATT and CDR2 SNEGSKA (reference sequence). The CDR3 has 16 amino acids. V shed 0 bases and J shed 3 bases, with 15 bases lying between them. The CDR3 loop is CSARDRRGLFNQPQHF. For the CDR3, the DNA is TGCAGTGCTAGAGATCGGCGGGGGCTATTCAATCAGCCCCAGCATTTT.

Worth noting for this clonotype: Mismatch with germline at one junction end may stem from a read error. The chain joins TRBV13 to TRBJ2-3; D is tentatively TRBD1 or TRBD2 (5 bases each). The CDR3 sequence is 15 residues long. CDR1 PRHDT and CDR2 FYEKMQ come from the germline V gene (reference sequence). Here the CDR3 DNA reads TGTGCCAGTAGCTTTAGCCGGGACCTCCCAGATACGCAGTATTTT. Its protein product is CASSFSRDLPDTQYF.

This clonotype was counted only a few times. This CDR3 reads CASSLGRRVSYGYTF. The CDR3 bases are TGTGCCAGCAGCTTAGGGCGCCGGGTCAGTTATGGCTACACCTTC. The chain recombines TRBV7-2 with TRBJ1-2; D is unclear. Germline loops: CDR1 SGHTA, CDR2 FQGNSA. This CDR3 has 15 amino acids. Deletions cut 1 base from V and 5 bases from J, with 14 bases between.

The V call is TRBV11-2, the J call TRBJ1-6; TRBD1 might be the D (5 bases). In germline, CDR1 is SGHAT, CDR2 FQNNGV. This CDR3 spans 15 amino acids. V was shortened by 2 bases and J by 7 bases, with 12 bases between the two germline ends. The CDR3 spells CASSLLRQPNSPLHF. CDR3 DNA sequence: TGTGCCAGCAGCTTACTTCGACAGCCAAATTCACCCCTCCACTTT.

This clonotype was observed at least ten times. The chain uses TRBV13 and TRBJ1-2, with TRBD1 matching over 7 bases. V trimming: 5 bases; J trimming: 5 bases; junction bases outside the gene matches: 5. Germline CDR1 is PRHDT and CDR2 is FYEKMQ (reference sequence). This CDR3 is 13 amino acids long. DNA of the CDR3: TGTGCCAGCAGCGCAGGGGGACTTTATGGCTACACCTTC. Encoded protein: CASSAGGLYGYTF.